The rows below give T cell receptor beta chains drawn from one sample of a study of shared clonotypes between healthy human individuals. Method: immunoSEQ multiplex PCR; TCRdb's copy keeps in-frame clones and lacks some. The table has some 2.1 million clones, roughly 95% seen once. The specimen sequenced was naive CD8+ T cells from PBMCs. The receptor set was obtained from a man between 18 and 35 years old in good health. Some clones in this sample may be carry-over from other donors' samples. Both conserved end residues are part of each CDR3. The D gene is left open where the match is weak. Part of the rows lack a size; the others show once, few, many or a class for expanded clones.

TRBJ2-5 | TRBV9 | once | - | CASSVEDRTQETQYF | TGTGCCAGCAGCGTAGAGGACCGGACCCAAGAGACCCAGTACTTC
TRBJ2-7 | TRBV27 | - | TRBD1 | CASSWGGQGAYEQYF | TGTGCCAGCAGTTGGGGCGGACAGGGGGCCTACGAGCAGTACTTC
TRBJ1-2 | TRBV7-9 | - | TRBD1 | CASSLVADRATNGYTF | TGTGCCAGCAGCTTAGTAGCGGACAGGGCGACGAATGGCTACACCTTC
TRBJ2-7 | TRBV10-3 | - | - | CAIRAGGSGYEQYF | TGTGCCATCAGGGCCGGGGGTAGCGGCTACGAGCAGTACTTC
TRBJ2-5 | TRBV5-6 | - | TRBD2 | CASSRGLAGVGETQYF | TGTGCCAGCAGCCGGGGACTAGCGGGAGTAGGCGAGACCCAGTACTTC
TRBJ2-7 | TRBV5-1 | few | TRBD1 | CASSSPGTGSYEQYF | TGCGCCAGCAGCTCCCCCGGGACAGGGTCCTACGAGCAGTACTTC
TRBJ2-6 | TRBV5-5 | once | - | CASSLGSASLSGANVLTF | TGTGCCAGCAGCTTGGGCTCCGCATCCCTCTCTGGGGCCAACGTCCTGACTTTC
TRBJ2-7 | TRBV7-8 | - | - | CASSWGTIVGDEQYF | TGTGCCAGCAGCTGGGGGACGATCGTCGGCGACGAGCAGTACTTC
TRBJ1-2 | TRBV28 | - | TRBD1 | CASSQGWTGSNYGYTF | TGTGCCAGCAGTCAAGGGTGGACAGGGTCGAACTATGGCTACACCTTC
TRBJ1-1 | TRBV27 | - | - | CASSPGSLNTEAFF | TGTGCCAGCAGTCCGGGGTCCTTGAACACTGAAGCTTTCTTT
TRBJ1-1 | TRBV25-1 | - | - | CASSAGLRGTEAFF | TGTGCCAGCAGTGCCGGCTTAAGAGGCACTGAAGCTTTCTTT
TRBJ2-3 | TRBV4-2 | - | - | CASSPQGRPTDTQYF | TGTGCCAGCAGCCCACAGGGCAGGCCGACAGATACGCAGTATTTT
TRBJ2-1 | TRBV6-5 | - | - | CASSYGGANEQFF | TGTGCCAGCAGTTACGGAGGGGCGAATGAGCAGTTCTTC
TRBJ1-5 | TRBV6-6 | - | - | CASRAGINQPQHF | TGTGCCAGCAGGGCAGGTATCAATCAGCCCCAGCATTTT
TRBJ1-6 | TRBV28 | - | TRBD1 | CASSWDSFNSPLHF | TGTGCCAGCAGTTGGGACAGTTTTAATTCACCCCTCCACTTT
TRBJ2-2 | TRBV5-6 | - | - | CASSLLADGYLGELFF | TGTGCCAGCAGCTTGTTAGCAGATGGGTACCTCGGGGAGCTGTTTTTT
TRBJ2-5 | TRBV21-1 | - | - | CASSSPMELAGGPGQETQYF | TGTGCCAGCAGCTCCCCGATGGAACTAGCGGGAGGGCCGGGGCAAGAGACCCAGTACTTC
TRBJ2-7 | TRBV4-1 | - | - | CASSQPESSYEQYF | TGCGCCAGCAGCCAACCTGAGAGCTCCTACGAGCAGTACTTC
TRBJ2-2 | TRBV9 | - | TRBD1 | CASSDRDRGPGELFF | TGTGCCAGCAGCGACCGGGACAGGGGTCCTGGGGAGCTGTTTTTT
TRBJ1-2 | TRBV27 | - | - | CASSLSLGYGYTF | TGTGCCAGCAGTTTATCCTTGGGCTATGGCTACACCTTC
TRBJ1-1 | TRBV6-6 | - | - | CASSYSGGNTEAFF | TGTGCCAGCAGTTACTCTGGGGGCAACACTGAAGCTTTCTTT
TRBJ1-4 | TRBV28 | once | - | CASSLYPGIEREKLFF | TGTGCCAGCAGTTTATACCCAGGAATAGAAAGAGAAAAACTGTTTTTT
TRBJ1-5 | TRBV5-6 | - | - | CASSSGENQPQHF | TGTGCCAGCAGCTCAGGGGAAAACCAGCCCCAGCATTTT
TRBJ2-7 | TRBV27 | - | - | CASSRHDRPYEQYF | TGTGCCAGCAGCCGACACGACAGACCTTACGAGCAGTACTTC
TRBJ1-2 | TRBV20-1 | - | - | CSAGGGYTF | TGCAGTGCCGGAGGGGGCTACACCTTC
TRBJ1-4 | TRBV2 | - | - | CASTGLTNEKLFF | TGTGCCAGCACGGGGTTGACTAATGAAAAACTGTTTTTT
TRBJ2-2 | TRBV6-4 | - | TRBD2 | CASRTPAGLAGGPRTGELFF | TGTGCCAGCAGAACCCCCGCGGGACTAGCGGGAGGGCCGCGTACCGGGGAGCTGTTTTTT